The 16 T cell receptor beta chains listed next were all sequenced from one sample in a study of blood T cell repertoires in COVID-19. Libraries were prepared by immunoSEQ multiplex PCR; TCRdb keeps only in-frame clonotypes and omits some of them. The table shows 250,000 to 300,000 clones, with 70% to 90% occurring only once. The specimen was PBMCs or T cells enriched from blood (not recorded which). Every receptor here comes from a woman in her forties or fifties who had recovered from COVID-19.

The V gene is TRBV4-1, the J gene TRBJ2-7, with 9 nucleotides matching TRBD1. The germline gives CDR1 MGHRA, CDR2 YSYEKL. CDR3 size: 16 residues. With V trimmed by 3 bases and J by 0 bases, 6 bases remained unmatched. The DNA of the CDR3 is TGCGCCAGCAGCCATAGGGGACAGGGAAACTCCTACGAGCAGTACTTC. Residues: CASSHRGQGNSYEQYF.

This clone was recorded a few times. J is TRBJ1-1 and V is TRBV7-6; maybe TRBD1 (5 bases). Per the germline V gene, CDR1 is SGHVS and CDR2 is FNYEAQ. V was trimmed by 5 bases and J by 2 bases, leaving 12 bases between them. The CDR3 length is 14 residues. CDR3 amino acids: CASSLGEVNTEAFF. Here the CDR3 DNA reads TGTGCCAGCAGCCTAGGGGAGGTAAACACTGAAGCTTTCTTT.

The genes are TRBV10-3 and TRBJ2-7, with D uncertain. The germline gives CDR1 ENHRY, CDR2 SYGVKD. Deletions cut 4 bases from V and 4 bases from J, with 11 bases between. The CDR3 length is 13 residues. CDR3 amino acids: CAISVSADYEQYF. The CDR3 bases are TGTGCCATCAGTGTGAGCGCCGATTACGAGCAGTACTTC.

The chain employs TRBV4-1 and TRBJ1-2; 7 positions agree with TRBD1. CDR1 is MGHRA, CDR2 YSYEKL, per germline. This CDR3 region has 17 residues. Unmatched junction bases numbered 11, after V lost 0 bases and J lost 4 bases. CDR3 nucleotide sequence: TGCGCCAGCAGCCAAGATGGGCAGGGGGATATTTTCTATGGCTACACCTTC. It is translated as CASSQDGQGDIFYGYTF.

This clone appeared a single time. The chain employs TRBV7-6 and TRBJ2-7; TRBD2 matches at 9 bases. The CDR3 spans 14 residues. V was clipped by 2 bases and J by 4 bases; unmatched bases: 3. CDR1 SGHVS and CDR2 FNYEAQ come from the germline V gene. CDR3 sequence: CASSLIAGDYEQYF. The CDR3 DNA is TGTGCCAGCAGCTTAATAGCGGGAGATTACGAGCAGTACTTC.

The CDR3 loop is CASSYNLKYYYTF. In DNA, the CDR3 is TGTGCCAGCAGTTACAATCTTAAATATTACTACACCTTC. This chain connects TRBV6-5 to TRBJ1-2, with D hard to call. CDR3 size: 13 residues. With 2 bases removed from V and 10 bases from J, the gap between germline ends came to 14 bases. Per germline, CDR1 MNHEY and CDR2 SVGAGI.

The rearrangement links TRBV28 to TRBJ1-5; no definite D call. CDR1 MDHEN and CDR2 SYDVKM come from the germline V gene. CDR3 size: 14 residues. V lost 8 bases and J 2 bases, leaving 13 bases between the germline ends. This chain's CDR3 is CASVAKAGNQPQHF. The CDR3 nucleotides read TGTGCCAGCGTCGCTAAGGCGGGCAATCAGCCCCAGCATTTT.

This chain connects TRBV5-1 to TRBJ2-7; no definite D call. This CDR3 region has 11 residues. Trimming removed 3 bases at V and 4 bases at J, with 5 bases between. Germline CDR1 reads SGHRS; CDR2 reads YFSETQ. CDR3 sequence: CASSSQYEQYF. In nucleotides, the CDR3 is TGCGCCAGCAGCTCACAATACGAGCAGTACTTC.

The chain links TRBV5-1 to TRBJ2-1, with D tentatively TRBD1 (6 bases). V shed 0 bases and J shed 5 bases, with 12 bases lying between them. CDR1 and CDR2 from the germline V gene are SGHRS and YFSETQ. There are 15 residues in the CDR3. CDR3 nucleotides: TGCGCCAGCAGCTTGGTAGTCTCAGGGGACAATGAGCAGTTCTTC. Residues: CASSLVVSGDNEQFF.

The CDR3 sequence: CASSQPSGKETQYF. As DNA, the CDR3 is TGCGCCAGCAGCCAGCCTAGCGGGAAGGAGACCCAGTACTTC. The J gene is TRBJ2-5, the V gene TRBV4-1; TRBD2 agrees at 9 bases. The CDR3 consists of 14 residues. The germline V gene has CDR1 MGHRA and CDR2 YSYEKL. V shed 3 bases and J 5 bases; nucleotides not matched to a gene: 4.

V is TRBV7-2 and J is TRBJ2-1; D not certain. This CDR3 spans 15 amino acids. V dropped 0 bases and J dropped 2 bases, with 8 bases sitting between them. Germline V gives CDR1 SGHTA, CDR2 FQGNSA. CDR3 sequence: CASSLAPNTYNEQFF. CDR3 DNA: TGTGCCAGCAGCTTAGCCCCAAACACCTACAATGAGCAGTTCTTC.

V is TRBV10-2 and J is TRBJ2-7, with 7 bases that match TRBD2. CDR3 length equals 15 residues. With V trimmed by 5 bases and J by 2 bases, 9 bases remained unmatched. The germline CDR1 and CDR2 sequences are WSHSY and SAAADI. The CDR3 DNA is TGCGCCAGCAGTCCAGAAGGGAGGGTCGCCTACGAGCAGTACTTC. Its translation: CASSPEGRVAYEQYF.

The chain joins TRBV7-3 to TRBJ1-1; 9 nucleotides align to TRBD1. The length of the CDR3 is 15 residues. CDR1 is SGHTA and CDR2 is FQGTGA in the germline V gene. The V segment lost 5 bases and the J segment 5 bases; nucleotides outside the gene matches: 9. This CDR3 reads CASSATGTGWTEAFF. CDR3 in DNA: TGTGCCAGCAGCGCAACCGGGACAGGGTGGACTGAAGCTTTCTTT.

This sequence joins TRBV9 and TRBJ2-7; TRBD2 matches 12 bases. The CDR3 extends over 15 amino acids. Germline V gene sequence: CDR1 SGDLS, CDR2 YYNGEE. Germline trimming cut 3 bases from V and 4 bases from J; bases unmatched to any gene: 5. CDR3 region: CASSAGLAGLYEQYF. CDR3 DNA sequence: TGTGCCAGCAGCGCGGGACTAGCGGGTTTGTACGAGCAGTACTTC. The full variable domain, its missing parts supplied by reference TRBV9 and TRBJ2-7, is DSGVTQTPKHLITATGQRVTLRCSPRSGDLSVYWYQQSLDQGLQFLIQYYNGEERAKGNILERFSAQQFPDLHSELNLSSLELGDSALYFCASSAGLAGLYEQYFGPGTRLTVT.

This chain uses TRBV19 with TRBJ2-7; 12 nucleotides align to TRBD1. J was trimmed by 8 bases and V by 6 bases; bases with no gene match: 8. Germline V lookup: CDR1 LNHDA, CDR2 SQIVND (reference sequence). The CDR3 totals 14 residues. CDR3 DNA: TGTGCCAGTAGCGGGACAGGGGGCGATTCTAAGCAGTACTTC. Encoded protein: CASSGTGGDSKQYF. The whole variable domain, filled in from reference TRBV19 and TRBJ2-7, reads DGGITQSPKYLFRKEGQNVTLSCEQNLNHDAMYWYRQDPGQGLRLIYYSQIVNDFQKGDIAEGYSVSREKKESFPLTVTSAQKNPTAFYLCASSGTGGDSKQYFGPGTRLTVT.

The chain employs TRBV7-2 and TRBJ1-2, with 10 nucleotides matching TRBD1. Germline values: CDR1 SGHTA, CDR2 FQGNSA. J was trimmed by 6 bases and V by 5 bases; bases with no gene match: 9. The CDR3 totals 15 residues. The CDR3 region has the DNA TGTGCCAGCAGCCTTGGGACAGGGGAGTCAAATGGCTACACCTTC. Translated: CASSLGTGESNGYTF.